The text below deals with one T cell receptor (beta chain). From germline, CDR1 is MNHEY and CDR2 SMNVEV (reference sequence). The CDR3 contains 19 residues. Trimming pared 4 bases from V and 0 bases from J, leaving 24 bases between. Sequencing was performed with immunoSEQ multiplex PCR; in TCRdb, only in-frame clones are kept and a portion is missing. Among 150,000 or so clones listed, about 95% were seen once. This specimen belongs to a study of control samples from healthy donors and cancer patients. The chain couples TRBV27 to TRBJ1-2; TRBD1 is a possible D gene (5 bases). This TCR came from a man in his fifties or sixties with colorectal cancer. Sequencing used PBMCs. In DNA, the CDR3 is TGTGCCAGCAGTTCCCACAAGCCGACGGGGGGTACATCTAACTATGGCTACACCTTC. Translating gives CASSSHKPTGGTSNYGYTF.